The rows below give T cell receptor beta chains drawn from one sample of a study of graft-versus-host responses after intestinal transplantation. Measured with immunoSEQ multiplex PCR; TCRdb has only the in-frame clones, and not every one. The sample records 77,000 or so clones, about 90% being singletons. The specimen was PBMCs, collected 98 days after intestinal transplantation. The origin of the receptors is a human patient who received an intestinal transplant, so some T cells may come from the graft donor. CDR3s include the opening cysteine and the closing phenylalanine or tryptophan. Fields, in order: D gene, clone size, J gene, V gene, CDR3 protein, CDR3 DNA. A D gene is named only where the DNA matches it firmly. Expanded clones are given a class, and other clones once, few, many or no size at all.

d_gene: TRBD1; abundance: .; j_gene: TRBJ2-1; v_gene: TRBV27; CDR3aa: CASTRTGSLVLNEQFF; CDR3nt: TGTGCCAGCACCAGGACAGGGTCCCTAGTGTTAAATGAGCAGTTCTTC
d_gene: .; abundance: few; j_gene: TRBJ1-1; v_gene: TRBV10-3; CDR3aa: CAIGGNTEAFF; CDR3nt: TGTGCCATCGGGGGAAACACTGAAGCTTTCTTT
d_gene: TRBD1; abundance: .; j_gene: TRBJ2-7; v_gene: TRBV5-1; CDR3aa: CASSVGQAPYEQYF; CDR3nt: TGCGCCAGCAGCGTGGGACAGGCTCCCTACGAGCAGTACTTC
d_gene: .; abundance: .; j_gene: TRBJ2-3; v_gene: TRBV4-2; CDR3aa: CASSKSERTDTQYF; CDR3nt: TGTGCCAGCAGCAAAAGCGAGAGAACAGATACGCAGTATTTT
d_gene: .; abundance: .; j_gene: TRBJ2-1; v_gene: TRBV27; CDR3aa: CASSLFGYNEQFF; CDR3nt: TGTGCCAGCAGTTTGTTTGGGTACAATGAGCAGTTCTTC
d_gene: .; abundance: .; j_gene: TRBJ2-2; v_gene: TRBV19; CDR3aa: CASSIIGGNGELFF; CDR3nt: TGTGCCAGTAGTATTATCGGGGGCAATGGGGAGCTGTTTTTT
d_gene: TRBD2; abundance: .; j_gene: TRBJ2-7; v_gene: TRBV13; CDR3aa: CASSYTSGSSYEQYF; CDR3nt: TGTGCCAGCAGCTATACTAGCGGGAGCTCCTACGAGCAGTACTTC
d_gene: .; abundance: .; j_gene: TRBJ2-1; v_gene: TRBV7-9; CDR3aa: CASSLGWNEQFF; CDR3nt: TGTGCCAGCAGCTTAGGTTGGAATGAGCAGTTCTTC
d_gene: .; abundance: .; j_gene: TRBJ1-1; v_gene: TRBV27; CDR3aa: CASSLSPGRDTEAFF; CDR3nt: TGTGCCAGCAGTTTATCCCCAGGGAGGGACACTGAAGCTTTCTTT
d_gene: .; abundance: once; j_gene: TRBJ2-7; v_gene: TRBV6-6; CDR3aa: CASSVAVTYEQYF; CDR3nt: TGTGCCAGCAGCGTAGCAGTGACCTACGAGCAGTACTTC
d_gene: .; abundance: once; j_gene: TRBJ1-2; v_gene: TRBV5-4; CDR3aa: CASSRSGDPNYGYTF; CDR3nt: TGTGCCAGCAGCAGGTCCGGTGATCCCAACTATGGCTACACCTTC
d_gene: TRBD1; abundance: .; j_gene: TRBJ2-3; v_gene: TRBV6-5; CDR3aa: CASSYTGGEDTQYF; CDR3nt: TGTGCCAGCAGTTATACAGGGGGCGAAGATACGCAGTATTTT
d_gene: .; abundance: .; j_gene: TRBJ2-2; v_gene: TRBV5-4; CDR3aa: CASSTATGNTGELFF; CDR3nt: TGTGCCAGCAGCACGGCTACAGGGAACACCGGGGAGCTGTTTTTT
d_gene: .; abundance: .; j_gene: TRBJ1-2; v_gene: TRBV19; CDR3aa: CASLGGGHFDGYTF; CDR3nt: TGTGCCAGTCTCGGGGGGGGACATTTCGATGGCTACACCTTC
d_gene: TRBD1; abundance: .; j_gene: TRBJ1-1; v_gene: TRBV28; CDR3aa: CASRAGTGGTEAFF; CDR3nt: TGTGCCAGTCGGGCCGGGACAGGGGGCACTGAAGCTTTCTTT
d_gene: .; abundance: .; j_gene: TRBJ1-5; v_gene: TRBV19; CDR3aa: CAGAGLGNQPQHF; CDR3nt: TGTGCCGGCGCGGGGTTGGGCAATCAGCCCCAGCATTTT
d_gene: TRBD2; abundance: .; j_gene: TRBJ2-3; v_gene: TRBV4-1; CDR3aa: CASSQDPGGFADTQYF; CDR3nt: TGCGCCAGCAGCCAAGACCCGGGGGGATTCGCAGATACGCAGTATTTT
d_gene: .; abundance: .; j_gene: TRBJ1-2; v_gene: TRBV5-6; CDR3aa: CASSLGPGTNYGYTF; CDR3nt: TGTGCCAGCAGCTTGGGACCAGGGACGAACTATGGCTACACCTTC
d_gene: .; abundance: .; j_gene: TRBJ1-4; v_gene: TRBV5-6; CDR3aa: CASSETGRLTNEKLFF; CDR3nt: TGTGCCAGCAGCGAGACAGGCCGACTGACTAATGAAAAACTGTTTTTT
d_gene: TRBD1; abundance: .; j_gene: TRBJ1-1; v_gene: TRBV5-4; CDR3aa: CASSLGQLMNTEAFF; CDR3nt: TGTGCCAGCAGCCTGGGACAGCTCATGAACACTGAAGCTTTCTTT
d_gene: TRBD2; abundance: .; j_gene: TRBJ2-3; v_gene: TRBV5-4; CDR3aa: CASSPSLAGSLQSSTDTQYF; CDR3nt: TGTGCCAGCAGCCCCTCCTTAGCGGGATCCCTCCAGAGTAGCACAGATACGCAGTATTTT
d_gene: TRBD1; abundance: .; j_gene: TRBJ1-1; v_gene: TRBV7-3; CDR3aa: CASSLRQGPPLGTEAFF; CDR3nt: TGTGCCAGCAGCTTACGACAGGGGCCGCCCCTGGGCACTGAAGCTTTCTTT
d_gene: TRBD2; abundance: .; j_gene: TRBJ2-1; v_gene: TRBV6-5; CDR3aa: CASSYSNPLAADEQFF; CDR3nt: TGTGCCAGCAGTTACTCGAATCCCCTAGCGGCGGATGAGCAGTTCTTC
d_gene: .; abundance: .; j_gene: TRBJ2-5; v_gene: TRBV2; CDR3aa: CASSGGATPEETQYF; CDR3nt: TGTGCCAGCAGTGGTGGGGCAACCCCCGAAGAGACCCAGTACTTC
d_gene: TRBD1; abundance: .; j_gene: TRBJ1-1; v_gene: TRBV5-1; CDR3aa: CASSSGTEGPTEAFF; CDR3nt: TGCGCCAGCAGTTCCGGGACAGAGGGCCCCACTGAAGCTTTCTTT
d_gene: TRBD1; abundance: once; j_gene: TRBJ2-2; v_gene: TRBV5-1; CDR3aa: CASSYSPGQGAFRELFF; CDR3nt: TGCGCCAGCAGCTACAGTCCGGGACAGGGGGCGTTCCGGGAGCTGTTTTTT
d_gene: TRBD2; abundance: once; j_gene: TRBJ2-3; v_gene: TRBV13; CDR3aa: CASSLVSSGISDTQYF; CDR3nt: TGTGCCAGCAGCTTAGTGTCTAGCGGGATTTCAGATACGCAGTATTTT
d_gene: .; abundance: .; j_gene: TRBJ2-1; v_gene: TRBV9; CDR3aa: CASSVDSSYNEQFF; CDR3nt: TGTGCCAGCAGCGTAGACAGCTCCTACAATGAGCAGTTCTTC
d_gene: TRBD1; abundance: .; j_gene: TRBJ2-1; v_gene: TRBV10-1; CDR3aa: CASSEDRVKNEQFF; CDR3nt: TGCGCCAGCAGTGAGGACAGGGTGAAAAATGAGCAGTTCTTC